The TCR beta chain described here comes from a study of cytomegalovirus exposure and HLA in healthy donors. This clone was detected only once. One end of the junction is discordant with germline, which a read error may explain. This CDR3 comprises 16 residues. Germline-derived CDR1 and CDR2 are MNHEY and SMNVEV (reference sequence). Measured with immunoSEQ multiplex PCR; TCRdb has only the in-frame clones, and not every one. The sample lists tens of thousands of clones, roughly 93% occurring once. This sequence was found in a man younger than 35 in good health and CMV-seronegative. The sequenced sample was PBMCs. This chain links TRBV27 with TRBJ2-7, with 7 bases matching TRBD1. CDR3 coding DNA: TGTGCCAGCAGTTTTTCGTCCGGGGCGACAGGGAACCCTCTTTTCTTC. Protein product: CASSFSSGATGNPLFF.